The 14 T cell receptor beta chains in this list originate from one sample, sequenced in a study of cytomegalovirus exposure and HLA in healthy donors. The repertoire was sequenced with immunoSEQ multiplex PCR; TCRdb's copy has only in-frame clones and lacks some. The data contain roughly 56,000 clones, 90% to 95% of them seen just once; the ten biggest clones take up under 3%. The sequencing sample was made of PBMCs. These receptors were taken from a man younger than 35 in good health and CMV-seronegative.

The chain uses TRBV7-7 and TRBJ2-5; 10 bases agree with TRBD2. With 3 bases clipped from V and 0 bases from J, the junction kept 7 bases outside the gene matches. The V gene's germline CDR1 is SSHAT and CDR2 FNYEAQ (reference sequence). The CDR3 contains 17 residues. The CDR3 bases are TGTGCCAGCAGCTTGGGGTATAGCGGGGGGTACCAAGAGACCCAGTACTTC. Amino acid sequence: CASSLGYSGGYQETQYF.

The V call is TRBV7-2, the J call TRBJ2-1, with 8 positions matching TRBD2. The germline V gene encodes CDR1 SGHTA and CDR2 FQGNSA. J lost 6 bases, V lost 2 bases, and 6 bases had no gene match. The CDR3 extends over 15 amino acids. CDR3 sequence (DNA): TGTGCCAGCAGCTTACCAGGACTAGCCCCCAATGAGCAGTTCTTC. As protein: CASSLPGLAPNEQFF.

This clone has just one count. Relative to the germline gene, one junction end is altered; a read error may explain this. J is TRBJ1-2 and V is TRBV28; possible D gene TRBD1, 6 bases. The length of the CDR3 is 20 residues. Germline assignment: CDR1 MDHEN and CDR2 SYDVKM. CDR3 sequence reads: CASKTDSLGRGHGEYYGYSF. The CDR3 nucleotides read TGTGCCAGCAAGACCGATTCGCTCGGGAGGGGACACGGGGAATACTATGGCTACTCCTTC.

This clone has just one count. The chain employs TRBV18 and TRBJ2-2, with 12 bases that match TRBD1. This CDR3 has 15 amino acids. The V and J ends lost 2 bases and 7 bases, in that order; junction bases with no gene match: 2. The germline V gene has CDR1 KGHSH and CDR2 LQKENI. Here the CDR3 DNA reads TGTGCCAGCTCACCAGGGACAGGGGGCATCGGGGAGCTGTTTTTT. This translates into CASSPGTGGIGELFF.

The gene calls are TRBV7-9 and TRBJ1-2; D gene uncertain. Trimming took 2 bases from V and 7 from J, leaving 11 bases between them. Germline V gene lookup returns CDR1 SEHNR and CDR2 FQNEAQ (reference sequence). This CDR3 region has 13 residues. The CDR3 DNA sequence: TGTGCCAGCAGCTTAATCCAAGCGGCTGGCTACACCTTC. Amino acids: CASSLIQAAGYTF.

J is TRBJ2-7 and V is TRBV6-1, with D possibly matching TRBD2 (6 bases). Germline assignment: CDR1 MNHNS and CDR2 SASEGT. V was clipped by 0 bases and J by 2 bases, with 14 bases between them. CDR3 length: 16 residues. CDR3 DNA sequence: TGTGCCAGCAGTGAAGCAGGAGGGAGTGGGGCCTACGAGCAGTACTTC. Protein product: CASSEAGGSGAYEQYF.

This rearrangement joins TRBV30 to TRBJ1-1; D remains unclear. This CDR3 has 14 amino acids. CDR1 is GTSNPN and CDR2 is SVGIG in the germline V gene (reference sequence). Trimming stripped 5 bases from V and 0 bases from J, with 13 bases between. CDR3 bases: TGTGCCTGGTACCCGGAGGTCTTGAACACTGAAGCTTTCTTT. Residues: CAWYPEVLNTEAFF.

The chain joins TRBV2 to TRBJ2-1, with TRBD1 matching 11 bases. CDR3 size: 15 residues. The ends lost 3 bases at V and 3 bases at J; junction bases unmatched: 1. Per germline, CDR1 SNHLY and CDR2 FYNNEI. The CDR3 DNA sequence: TGTGCCAGCAGTGAGGGGACAGGGGGCTACAATGAGCAGTTCTTC. Its protein product is CASSEGTGGYNEQFF.

The V and J genes are TRBV7-9 and TRBJ2-1; 10 nucleotides line up with TRBD2. With 1 base clipped from V and 14 bases from J, the junction kept 11 bases outside the gene matches. Germline CDR1 reads SEHNR; CDR2 reads FQNEAQ (reference sequence). CDR3 size: 15 residues. The CDR3 sequence is CASSLVEGEAGGKFF. In DNA, the CDR3 is TGTGCCAGCAGCTTAGTAGAGGGAGAAGCGGGAGGGAAGTTCTTC. The full variable domain, in which reference TRBV7-9 and TRBJ2-1 provide the parts outside the CDR3, is DTGVSQNPRHKITKRGQNVTFRCDPISEHNRLYWYRQTLGQGPEFLTYFQNEAQLEKSRLLSDRFSAERPKGSFSTLEIQRTEQGDSAMYLCASSLVEGEAGGKFFGPGTRLTVL.

The chain joins TRBV5-1 to TRBJ2-2; a weak D match, TRBD1 (5 bases). Germline V gene sequence: CDR1 SGHRS, CDR2 YFSETQ. V was clipped by 6 bases and J by 2 bases, with 11 bases between them. The CDR3 is 14 amino acids. CDR3 sequence reads: CASIEQDNTGELFF. The CDR3 DNA is TGCGCCAGCATCGAACAGGATAACACCGGGGAGCTGTTTTTT.

The chain couples TRBV6-5 to TRBJ2-2; D is possibly TRBD2 (6 bases). Trimming took off 7 bases at V and 6 bases at J, with 12 bases between the two ends. Per germline, CDR1 MNHEY and CDR2 SVGAGI. This CDR3 has 13 residues. The CDR3 bases are TGTGCCAGCACCTACGGAGGGGCCGGGGAGCTGTTTTTT. This gives the protein CASTYGGAGELFF.

V and J are TRBV15 and TRBJ2-3, with D hard to call. CDR1 and CDR2 from the germline V gene are LNHNV and YYDKDF (reference sequence). V gave up 0 bases and J gave up 9 bases, with 13 bases separating them. This CDR3 has 14 residues. CDR3 protein: CATSRDAPLGTQYF. The DNA for the CDR3 is TGTGCCACCAGCAGAGATGCCCCACTCGGGACGCAGTATTTT.

This chain links TRBV19 with TRBJ1-4, with D perhaps matching TRBD1 (6 bases). The CDR3 is 13 amino acids. The germline V gene has CDR1 LNHDA and CDR2 SQIVND (reference sequence). V was trimmed by 6 bases and J by 7 bases, leaving 12 bases between them. CDR3 DNA sequence: TGTGCCAGTAGCATACAAGGGGGTGAAAAACTGTTTTTT. Its translation is CASSIQGGEKLFF.

This chain joins TRBV7-6 and TRBJ1-1, with TRBD1 as a possible D gene (6 bases). There are 12 residues in the CDR3. The germline CDR1 and CDR2 sequences are SGHVS and FNYEAQ. With 5 bases removed from V and 7 bases from J, the gap between germline ends came to 11 bases. In nucleotides, the CDR3 is TGTGCCAGCAGCCTTACAGGGCATGAAGCTTTCTTT. This sequence encodes CASSLTGHEAFF. Full variable domain (missing parts from reference TRBV7-6 and TRBJ1-1): GAGVSQSPRYKVTKRGQDVALRCDPISGHVSLYWYRQALGQGPEFLTYFNYEAQQDKSGLPNDRFSAERPEGSISTLTIQRTEQRDSAMYRCASSLTGHEAFFGQGTRLTVV.